This T cell receptor beta chain was observed in a study of shared clonotypes between healthy human individuals. Sorted-subset replicate PCR reactions contained 200 ng DNA, corresponding to tens of thousands of T cell genomes. TCRdb's copy holds only in-frame clones and misses some; the assay was immunoSEQ multiplex PCR. The sample has 950,000 to 1,300,000 clones, under 80% seen once. The CDR3 is 13 amino acids. V trimming: 3 bases; J trimming: 2 bases; junction bases outside the gene matches: 3. In germline, CDR1 is SQVTM, CDR2 ANQGSEA. Healthy and HIV-negative, the adult donors had no recent acute infections or vaccinations.

This TCR was recovered from a man younger than 30 in good health. The chain is built from TRBV29-1 and TRBJ2-5, with 7 positions matching TRBD1. What was sequenced was memory CD4+ T cells sorted from blood. Subset denoted: CD45RA-negative fraction. The DNA of the CDR3 is TGCAGCGTTGATAGGGGACAGCAAGAGACCCAGTACTTC. Translating gives CSVDRGQQETQYF.